The rows below give T cell receptor beta chains drawn from one sample of a study of identical twins. TCRdb re-called the 5' RACE reads through MiXCR, storing one row per CDR3 protein. The data hold around 250,000 distinct CDR3 sequences, with about 8.3% observed a single time. Another study also made use of these data, one on yellow fever vaccine responses in identical twins.

Input material: CD8+ T cells sorted from blood. The receptors originated from a woman younger than 30 in good health. The CDR3 runs from the conserved cysteine through the conserved F or W. D genes are given only for firm matches. Part of the rows lack a size; the others show once, few, many or a class for expanded clones.

cdr3_length,clone_size,d_call,v_call,j_call,cdr3_aa,cdr3_nt
14,.,.,TRBV7-9,TRBJ2-5,CASSLNPSRETQYF,TGTGCCAGCAGCTTAAACCCATCCAGGGAGACCCAGTACTTC
14,.,.,TRBV12-3/TRBV12-4,TRBJ2-3,CASSLAGGQDTQYF,TGTGCCAGCAGTTTAGCGGGGGGCCAGGATACGCAGTATTTT
16,.,.,TRBV15,TRBJ2-5,CATSRSSEGNYQTQYF,TGTGCCACCAGCAGATCATCGGAGGGGAATTATCAGACCCAGTACTTC
18,.,TRBD2,TRBV9,TRBJ2-7,CASSVGPSGGPSSYEQYF,TGTGCCAGCAGCGTAGGGCCTAGCGGGGGCCCTAGCTCCTACGAGCAGTACTTC
15,few,.,TRBV7-9,TRBJ1-1,CASSNPGEGNTEAFF,TGTGCCAGCAGCAACCCCGGCGAGGGGAACACTGAAGCTTTCTTT
14,few,.,TRBV27,TRBJ1-1,CASSFRRQNTEAFF,TGTGCCAGCAGTTTCAGGCGGCAGAACACTGAAGCTTTCTTT
12,few,.,TRBV15,TRBJ2-3,CATSKGLQITKF,TGTGCCACCAGCAAAGGACTCCAGATCACAAAGTTT
13,many,TRBD2,TRBV20-1,TRBJ2-1,CSARGGGYNEQFF,TGCAGTGCTCGTGGCGGGGGGTACAATGAGCAGTTCTTC
15,few,.,TRBV19,TRBJ2-1,CASSMVTSSYNEQFF,TGTGCCAGTAGTATGGTCACGAGCTCCTACAATGAGCAGTTCTTC
16,few,TRBD2,TRBV7-9,TRBJ2-7,CASSSPLAGALYEQYF,TGTGCCAGCAGCTCCCCCCTAGCGGGAGCGCTATACGAGCAGTACTTC
13,.,.,TRBV27,TRBJ2-7,CASSLTRYYEQYF,TGTGCCAGCAGTCTGACTAGATATTACGAGCAGTACTTC
12,.,.,TRBV7-9,TRBJ2-1,CASSDQGSEQFF,TGTGCCAGCAGCGATCAGGGGAGTGAGCAGTTCTTC
13,few,.,TRBV5-6,TRBJ2-5,CASSLAGWETQYF,TGTGCCAGCAGCTTGGCTGGGTGGGAGACCCAGTACTTC
19,many,TRBD2,TRBV3-1,TRBJ2-1,CASSQTGTSGRAGYNEQFF,TGTGCCAGCAGCCAAACCGGGACTAGCGGGAGGGCCGGTTACAATGAGCAGTTCTTC
12,few,.,TRBV29-1,TRBJ1-1,CSVATGNTEAFF,TGCAGCGTTGCGACAGGGAACACTGAAGCTTTCTTT
14,.,.,TRBV10-1,TRBJ2-5,CATMGYRYQETQYF,TGCGCCACCATGGGCTACCGGTACCAAGAGACCCAGTACTTC
14,many,TRBD1,TRBV7-9,TRBJ2-7,CASSSGQVSYEQYF,TGTGCCAGCAGCTCGGGACAGGTATCTTACGAGCAGTACTTC
16,.,TRBD2,TRBV7-2,TRBJ2-3,CASSPFLHGRGDTQYF,TGTGCCAGCAGCCCCTTCCTTCACGGGAGGGGGGATACGCAGTATTTT
15,few,.,TRBV28,TRBJ2-7,CASTRGLAGTYEQYF,TGTGCCAGCACCAGGGGGCTAGCGGGAACCTACGAGCAGTACTTC
13,many,.,TRBV29-1,TRBJ2-3,CSVEDVRTDTQYF,TGCAGCGTTGAGGATGTCCGCACAGATACGCAGTATTTT
15,few,TRBD1,TRBV9,TRBJ2-7,CASSVEGTDVYEQYF,TGTGCCAGCAGCGTAGAAGGGACAGACGTCTACGAGCAGTACTTC